These 31 T cell receptor beta chains share one sample of origin, sequenced in a study of identifying expanded T cells in peripheral blood. Using immunoSEQ multiplex PCR, the repertoire was profiled, and TCRdb retains in-frame clones only, with some absent. The data contain 75,000 to 100,000 clones, over 75% of them seen just once; the ten biggest clones take up 2.5% to 3%. Material: blood. The source is a person between 18 and 69 years old in good health.

The chain couples TRBV29-1 to TRBJ2-5; 8 bases agree with TRBD2. The CDR3 length is 14 residues. The V gene's germline CDR1 is SQVTM and CDR2 ANQGSEA. V dropped 2 bases and J dropped 1; count of bases not matched to a gene: 3. Here the CDR3 reads CSVEPGLGQETQYF. DNA for the CDR3: TGCAGCGTTGAACCGGGACTAGGCCAAGAGACCCAGTACTTC.

In this sample, this clone turned up once. V gene TRBV10-3 combines with J gene TRBJ1-1; 9 bases fit TRBD1. The trim removed 2 bases at V and 7 bases at J, leaving 2 bases unmatched. The CDR3 has 13 residues. Germline V gives CDR1 ENHRY, CDR2 SYGVKD. The CDR3, as DNA: TGTGCCATCAGTGAGGGACAGGGGAGTGAAGCTTTCTTT. Translated: CAISEGQGSEAFF.

The V gene is TRBV28, the J gene TRBJ1-2; D gene unclear. The CDR3 is 15 residues long. CDR1 and CDR2 from the germline V gene are MDHEN and SYDVKM. V lost 2 bases and J lost 7, with 17 bases in between. In DNA form, the CDR3 reads TGTGCCAGCAGTTTACCCTCGGGAGTCGTAGGTGGCTACACCTTC. Its translation is CASSLPSGVVGGYTF.

The chain employs TRBV19 and TRBJ1-1; tentatively, D is TRBD1 (5 bases). Trimming shortened V by 10 bases and J by 2 bases, and 14 bases separated the two germline ends. The length of the CDR3 is 13 residues. The germline CDR1 and CDR2 sequences are LNHDA and SQIVND (reference sequence). The DNA of the CDR3 is TGTGCCACCCGTCTCCAGGGCAACACTGAAGCTTTCTTT. Its protein product is CATRLQGNTEAFF.

The chain carries TRBV19 and TRBJ1-2, with 8 bases lining up with TRBD1. This CDR3 is built from 13 residues. V gave up 2 bases and J gave up 7 bases; unmatched junction bases: 3. The germline gives CDR1 LNHDA, CDR2 SQIVND (reference sequence). CDR3: CASSITGGTGYTF. The CDR3 DNA sequence: TGTGCCAGTAGTATAACAGGGGGGACTGGCTACACCTTC. Full variable domain (remainder filled in from reference TRBV19 and TRBJ1-2): DGGITQSPKYLFRKEGQNVTLSCEQNLNHDAMYWYRQDPGQGLRLIYYSQIVNDFQKGDIAEGYSVSREKKESFPLTVTSAQKNPTAFYLCASSITGGTGYTFGSGTRLTVV.

This CDR3 is CASSSSSGGIAYEQYF. The CDR3 coding sequence is TGTGCCAGCAGCTCCTCTAGCGGGGGGATAGCCTACGAGCAGTACTTC. This chain joins TRBV11-2 and TRBJ2-7; 11 bases agree with TRBD2. V shed 4 bases and J 2 bases; nucleotides not matched to a gene: 7. The CDR3 has 16 amino acids. Germline loops: CDR1 SGHAT, CDR2 FQNNGV.

V usage is TRBV20-1 and J usage is TRBJ2-7; no clear D. The CDR3 consists of 11 residues. V was clipped by 6 bases and J by 4 bases, with 10 bases between them. The germline gives CDR1 DFQATT, CDR2 SNEGSKA (reference sequence). CDR3 nucleotide sequence: TGCAGTGCCATAGGAACTTACGAGCAGTACTTC. Its translation is CSAIGTYEQYF.

This chain links TRBV4-2 with TRBJ2-7, with 8 bases aligning to TRBD2. The CDR3 totals 15 residues. In germline, CDR1 is LGHNA, CDR2 YNFKEQ. The V gene end was trimmed by 0 bases and the J gene end by 6 bases; junction bases not matched to a gene: 7. The CDR3 protein is CASSQDVGLGGEQYF. The CDR3 coding sequence is TGTGCCAGCAGCCAAGATGTGGGACTAGGCGGCGAGCAGTACTTC.

This chain connects TRBV4-3 to TRBJ2-7, with TRBD1 identical over 9 bases. CDR3 length: 13 residues. V shed 1 base and J 6 bases; nucleotides not matched to a gene: 1. CDR1 and CDR2 from the germline V gene are LGHNA and YSLEER. CDR3 sequence reads: CASSQGTGAEQYF. CDR3 DNA sequence: TGCGCCAGCAGCCAAGGGACAGGGGCCGAGCAGTACTTC.

The J gene is TRBJ2-1, the V gene TRBV9; the D gene could be TRBD1 or TRBD2 (6 bases each). Germline V CDR1 and CDR2: SGDLS, YYNGEE. The CDR3 length is 18 residues. V shed 3 bases and J shed 5 bases, with 24 bases lying between them. The CDR3 loop reads CASSARQGGSLQHNEQFF. CDR3 nucleotide sequence: TGTGCCAGCAGCGCCCGACAAGGGGGGAGCTTGCAGCACAATGAGCAGTTCTTC.

This rearrangement joins TRBV27 to TRBJ2-7; D is perhaps TRBD1 (6 bases). The CDR3 runs 14 residues. Deletions cut 2 bases from V and 7 bases from J, with 15 bases between. The germline CDR1 and CDR2 sequences are MNHEY and SMNVEV (reference sequence). The CDR3 spells CASSLVQGAWEQYF. CDR3 nucleotides: TGTGCCAGCAGTTTAGTACAGGGAGCGTGGGAGCAGTACTTC.

The chain recombines TRBV19 with TRBJ1-1; tentative D call: TRBD1 (5 bases). V was trimmed by 9 bases and J by 5 bases, leaving 16 bases between them. The CDR3 is 13 residues long. From germline, CDR1 is LNHDA and CDR2 SQIVND (reference sequence). This chain's CDR3 is CARDINRGTEAFF. The DNA of the CDR3 is TGTGCCAGGGACATTAACCGAGGGACTGAAGCTTTCTTT.

The rearrangement uses TRBV6-1 and TRBJ1-5, with a tentative D call TRBD1 (5 bases). Germline V gives CDR1 MNHNS, CDR2 SASEGT. This CDR3 spans 16 amino acids. Between the trimmed V and J ends, which lost 3 bases and 0 bases, there was a span of 12 bases. This CDR3 is CASSDPGFYSNQPQHF. The CDR3 region has the DNA TGTGCCAGCAGTGACCCAGGGTTCTATAGCAATCAGCCCCAGCATTTT.

The chain joins TRBV5-6 to TRBJ2-2, with D perhaps matching TRBD2 (6 bases). The CDR3 loop spans 16 amino acids. V was cut by 0 bases and J by 2 bases, with 11 bases left in between. Per germline, CDR1 SGHDT and CDR2 YYEEEE. The CDR3 DNA sequence: TGTGCCAGCAGCTTGGGCGCGACTAGAAACACCGGGGAGCTGTTTTTT. Amino acids: CASSLGATRNTGELFF.

This chain joins TRBV28 and TRBJ2-7; unclear D gene. Trimming shortened V by 1 base and J by 3 bases, and 4 bases separated the two germline ends. Looked up from germline, CDR1 is MDHEN and CDR2 is SYDVKM. This CDR3 region has 12 residues. The CDR3 region has the DNA TGTGCCAGCAGTTTATTAGACTACGAGCAGTACTTC. Its protein is CASSLLDYEQYF.

The chain employs TRBV18 and TRBJ1-1; perhaps TRBD1 as D (6 bases). V lost 4 bases, J lost 3 bases, and 27 bases lay in between. Germline values: CDR1 KGHSH, CDR2 LQKENI. The CDR3 is 19 amino acids. CDR3 nucleotides: TGTGCCAGCTCACGAGTTTCGGACTTCGGGTCCTCAGGGGACACTGAAGCTTTCTTT. Its protein is CASSRVSDFGSSGDTEAFF.

The V gene is TRBV9, the J gene TRBJ2-2, with a weak D call TRBD1 (5 bases). The V end lost 4 bases, the J end lost 1 base, and 14 bases lay between the germline ends. Germline assignment: CDR1 SGDLS and CDR2 YYNGEE. CDR3 length: 16 amino acids. The CDR3 loop is CASSPRTLQNTGELFF. In DNA form, the CDR3 reads TGTGCCAGCAGCCCCCGGACACTTCAGAACACCGGGGAGCTGTTTTTT.

V gene TRBV11-3 combines with J gene TRBJ2-2; 9 bases are a match to TRBD1. Per the germline V gene, CDR1 is SGHNT and CDR2 is YENEEA. Trimming cost V 4 bases and J 6 bases; bases outside gene matches: 12. The CDR3 runs to 17 residues. CDR3 residues: CASSSVINRQGAGELFF. The CDR3 DNA reads TGTGCCAGCAGCTCCGTAATCAATCGACAGGGGGCCGGGGAGCTGTTTTTT.

The chain employs TRBV6-5 and TRBJ2-1; possibly TRBD1 for D (7 bases). Trimming pared 6 bases from V and 3 bases from J, leaving 12 bases between. Germline V lookup: CDR1 MNHEY, CDR2 SVGAGI. The CDR3 covers 14 residues. For the CDR3, the DNA is TGTGCCAGCAGGCGGGGACAGCTCTACAATGAGCAGTTCTTC. This translates into CASRRGQLYNEQFF.

The chain is built from TRBV19 and TRBJ1-1, with 8 bases matching TRBD1. The junction had 7 bases not matched to a gene; V was cut back by 5 bases and J by 5 bases. CDR1 is LNHDA and CDR2 is SQIVND in the germline V gene (reference sequence). The CDR3 contains 14 residues. CDR3 sequence: CASSPGQGGTEAFF. DNA of the CDR3: TGTGCCAGTAGTCCCGGACAGGGAGGGACTGAAGCTTTCTTT.

As for this clone: At one boundary the junction diverges from the germline segment, which might be a read error. The V call is TRBV29-1, the J call TRBJ1-1; TRBD1 is a possible D gene (6 bases). Looked up from germline, CDR1 is SQVTM and CDR2 is ANQGSEA. CDR3 length equals 13 residues. CDR3: CSVEDGERQGRLF. CDR3 nucleotide sequence: TGCAGCGTTGAAGACGGGGAACGGCAGGGGAGGCTCTTT.

This clone was detected only once. This sequence joins TRBV28 and TRBJ1-5; D gene ambiguous. The CDR3 sequence is 15 residues long. The germline V gene has CDR1 MDHEN and CDR2 SYDVKM. Trimming took 1 base from V and 4 from J, leaving 11 bases between them. Here the CDR3 DNA reads TGTGCCAGCAGTTTATCATTGGCTGCGAATCAGCCCCAGCATTTT. Amino acids: CASSLSLAANQPQHF. The full variable domain, in which reference TRBV28 and TRBJ1-5 provide the parts outside the CDR3, is DVKVTQSSRYLVKRTGEKVFLECVQDMDHENMFWYRQDPGLGLRLIYFSYDVKMKEKGDIPEGYSVSREKKERFSLILESASTNQTSMYLCASSLSLAANQPQHFGDGTRLSIL.

The rearrangement links TRBV7-2 to TRBJ1-1, with 8 positions matching TRBD1. The CDR3 covers 13 residues. The V segment lost 4 bases and the J segment 11 bases; nucleotides outside the gene matches: 9. Germline V gene data show CDR1 as SGHTA and CDR2 as FQGNSA. In DNA form, the CDR3 reads TGTGCCAGCAGCTACCCACAGGGGGTTGGGGCTTTCTTT. It encodes CASSYPQGVGAFF.

This clone has just a few counts. This chain connects TRBV19 to TRBJ2-5, with D tentatively TRBD1 or TRBD2 (6 bases each). CDR3 length: 19 residues. V gave up 3 bases and J gave up 1 base, with 24 bases separating them. Germline CDR1 is LNHDA and CDR2 is SQIVND (reference sequence). The CDR3, as DNA: TGTGCCAGTAGTATTCGGGGGCCGCGATCCCCTTTCCCCCAAGAGACCCAGTACTTC. Its translation is CASSIRGPRSPFPQETQYF.

V usage is TRBV5-1 and J usage is TRBJ1-4; TRBD1 is a possible D gene (5 bases). V lost 7 bases to trimming and J lost 5 bases, with 12 bases between them. CDR3 length: 13 residues. Looked up from germline, CDR1 is SGHRS and CDR2 is YFSETQ. The CDR3 DNA is TGCGCCAGCGCCCGAGGGGAGAATGAAAAACTGTTTTTT. Translated: CASARGENEKLFF.

J is TRBJ2-5 and V is TRBV5-1; the D gene is possibly TRBD1 (5 bases). The CDR3 loop spans 15 amino acids. Germline V CDR1 and CDR2: SGHRS, YFSETQ. V was cut by 0 bases and J by 7 bases, with 16 bases left in between. In DNA, the CDR3 is TGCGCCAGCAGCTTGGCGGACACGGCGTGGGGGACCCAGTACTTC. Amino acids: CASSLADTAWGTQYF.

This chain uses TRBV7-2 with TRBJ2-5; D is possibly TRBD1 (6 bases). V shed 5 bases and J shed 2 bases, with 15 bases lying between them. Germline V gene data show CDR1 as SGHTA and CDR2 as FQGNSA. CDR3 length: 15 residues. The CDR3 bases are TGTGCCAGCAGCGAAACCGGACAGCAGCAAGAGACCCAGTACTTC. Residues: CASSETGQQQETQYF.

This chain connects TRBV6-6 to TRBJ1-5; D uncertain. This CDR3 is built from 15 residues. V was clipped by 4 bases and J by 3 bases, with 13 bases between them. Germline CDR1 MNHNY, CDR2 SVGAGI (reference sequence). CDR3 nucleotides: TGTGCCAGCAGTTCATCGGGAGGGTTCAATCAGCCCCAGCATTTT. Encoded protein: CASSSSGGFNQPQHF.

The V and J genes are TRBV7-8 and TRBJ2-7, with TRBD1 matching 7 bases. Germline V gives CDR1 SGHVS, CDR2 FQNEAQ. CDR3 size: 16 residues. V was clipped by 0 bases and J by 0 bases; unmatched bases: 5. The DNA of the CDR3 is TGTGCCAGCAGCTTAGCGGGACAGACCCCCTCCTACGAGCAGTACTTC. This sequence encodes CASSLAGQTPSYEQYF.

V usage is TRBV2 and J usage is TRBJ1-3, with unresolved D. Germline values: CDR1 SNHLY, CDR2 FYNNEI. V shed 8 bases and J shed 2 bases, with 10 bases lying between them. The CDR3 has 13 residues. CDR3 sequence (DNA): TGTGCCAGCTGCTTAGAGGCTGGAAACACCATATATTTT. Translated: CASCLEAGNTIYF.

This chain joins TRBV5-8 and TRBJ1-5; unclear D gene. The CDR3 length is 14 residues. Germline V CDR1 and CDR2: SGHTS, YDEGEE. The ends were cut back, 0 bases at V and 3 bases at J, with 7 bases in the middle. The CDR3 region has the DNA TGTGCCAGCAGCTTGGACAGTACCAATCAGCCCCAGCATTTT. As protein: CASSLDSTNQPQHF.